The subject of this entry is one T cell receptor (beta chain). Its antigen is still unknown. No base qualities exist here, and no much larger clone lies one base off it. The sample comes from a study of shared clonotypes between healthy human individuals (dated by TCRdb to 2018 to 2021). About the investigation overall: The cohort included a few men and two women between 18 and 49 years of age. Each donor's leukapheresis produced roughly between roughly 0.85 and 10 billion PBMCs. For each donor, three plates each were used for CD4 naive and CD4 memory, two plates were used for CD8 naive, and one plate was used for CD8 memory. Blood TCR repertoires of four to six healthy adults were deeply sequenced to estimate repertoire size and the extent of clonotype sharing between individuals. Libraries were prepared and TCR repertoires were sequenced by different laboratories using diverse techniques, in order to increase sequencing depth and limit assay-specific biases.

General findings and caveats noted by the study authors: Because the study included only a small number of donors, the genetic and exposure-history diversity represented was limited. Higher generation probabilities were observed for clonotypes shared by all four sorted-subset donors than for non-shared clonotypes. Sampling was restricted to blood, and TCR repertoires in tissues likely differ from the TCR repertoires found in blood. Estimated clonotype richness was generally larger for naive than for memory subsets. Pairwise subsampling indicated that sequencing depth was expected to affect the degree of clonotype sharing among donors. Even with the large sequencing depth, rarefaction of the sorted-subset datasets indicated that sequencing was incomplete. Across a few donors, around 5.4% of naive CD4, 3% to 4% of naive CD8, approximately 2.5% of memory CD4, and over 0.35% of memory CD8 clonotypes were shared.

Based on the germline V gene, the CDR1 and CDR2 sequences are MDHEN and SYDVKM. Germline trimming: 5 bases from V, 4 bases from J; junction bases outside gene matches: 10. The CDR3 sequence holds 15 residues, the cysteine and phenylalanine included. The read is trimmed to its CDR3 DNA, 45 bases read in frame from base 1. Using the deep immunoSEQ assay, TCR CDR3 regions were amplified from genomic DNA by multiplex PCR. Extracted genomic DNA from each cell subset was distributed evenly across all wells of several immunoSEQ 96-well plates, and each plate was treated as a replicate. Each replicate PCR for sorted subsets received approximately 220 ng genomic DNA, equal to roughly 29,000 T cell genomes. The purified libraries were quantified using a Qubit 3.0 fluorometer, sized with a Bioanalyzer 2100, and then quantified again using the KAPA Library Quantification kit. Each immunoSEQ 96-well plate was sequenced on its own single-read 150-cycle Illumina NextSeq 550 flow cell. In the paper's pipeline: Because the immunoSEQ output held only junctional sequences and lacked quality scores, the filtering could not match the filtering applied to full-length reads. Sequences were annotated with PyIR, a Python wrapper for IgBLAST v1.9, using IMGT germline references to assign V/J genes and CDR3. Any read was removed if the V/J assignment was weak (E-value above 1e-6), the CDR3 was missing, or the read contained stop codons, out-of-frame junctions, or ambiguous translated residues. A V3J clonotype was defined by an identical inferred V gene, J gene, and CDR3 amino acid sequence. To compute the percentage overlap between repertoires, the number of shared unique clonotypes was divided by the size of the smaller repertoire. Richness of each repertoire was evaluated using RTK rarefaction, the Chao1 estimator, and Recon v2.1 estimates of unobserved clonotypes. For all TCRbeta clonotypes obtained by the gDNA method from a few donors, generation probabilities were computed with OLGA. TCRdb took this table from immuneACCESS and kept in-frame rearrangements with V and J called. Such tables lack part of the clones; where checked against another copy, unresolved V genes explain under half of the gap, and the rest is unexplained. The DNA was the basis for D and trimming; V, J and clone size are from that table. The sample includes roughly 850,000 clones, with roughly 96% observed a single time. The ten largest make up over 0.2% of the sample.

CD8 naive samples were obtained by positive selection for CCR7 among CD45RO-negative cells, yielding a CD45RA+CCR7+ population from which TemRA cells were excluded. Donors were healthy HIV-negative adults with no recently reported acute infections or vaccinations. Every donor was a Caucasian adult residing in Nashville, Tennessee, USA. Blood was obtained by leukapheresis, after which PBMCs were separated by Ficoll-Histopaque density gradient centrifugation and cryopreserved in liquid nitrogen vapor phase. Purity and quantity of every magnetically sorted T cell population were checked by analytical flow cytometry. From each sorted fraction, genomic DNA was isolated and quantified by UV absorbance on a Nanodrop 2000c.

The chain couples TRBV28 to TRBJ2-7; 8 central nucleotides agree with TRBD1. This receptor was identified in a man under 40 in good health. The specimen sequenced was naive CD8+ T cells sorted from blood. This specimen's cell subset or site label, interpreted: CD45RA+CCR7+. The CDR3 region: CASSPTGTGLYEQYF. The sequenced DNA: TGTGCCAGCAGTCCCACCGGGACAGGACTTTACGAGCAGTACTTC.